Listed below are T cell receptor beta chains from one sample, sequenced in a study of T cell clonotyping in hematopoietic cell transplantation. The table came from immunoSEQ multiplex PCR; TCRdb's copy has only in-frame clones and leaves some out. This table holds 17,000 or so clones, 75% to 90% found once. The sample comprised peripheral blood mononuclear cells. These receptors were collected from a man over 45 in good health. Some clones in this sample may be carry-over from other donors' samples. The CDR3 runs from the conserved cysteine through the conserved F or W. D genes are given only for firm matches. Part of the rows lack a size; the others show once, few, many or a class for expanded clones.

DNA: TGCGCCAGCAGCCAGGAGGGGACAGGGAAGTATTCACCCCTCCACTTT
CDR3: CASSQEGTGKYSPLHF
D: TRBD1
size: NA
J: TRBJ1-6
length: 16
V: TRBV4-1

DNA: TGTGCCAGCAGTTTCCCTCGACAGAGAAGGGCTTCACCCCTCCACTTT
CDR3: CASSFPRQRRASPLHF
D: NA
size: once
J: TRBJ1-6
length: 16
V: TRBV28

DNA: TGTGCCAGCAGCGGAGGGTGGACTGAAGCTTTCTTT
CDR3: CASSGGWTEAFF
D: NA
size: NA
J: TRBJ1-1
length: 12
V: TRBV5-6

DNA: TGTGCCAGCAGCACCAACAGACCCTCTGGGGCCAACGTCCTGACTTTC
CDR3: CASSTNRPSGANVLTF
D: NA
size: NA
J: TRBJ2-6
length: 16
V: TRBV9

DNA: TGTGCCAGCAGTCGGATAACGACTGAAGCTTTCTTT
CDR3: CASSRITTEAFF
D: NA
size: NA
J: TRBJ1-1
length: 12
V: TRBV6-5

DNA: TGTGCCTGGGGGTTCTCTGGGGCCAACGTCCTGACTTTC
CDR3: CAWGFSGANVLTF
D: NA
size: NA
J: TRBJ2-6
length: 13
V: TRBV30

DNA: TGTGCCAATCATGGAGGGGGCCGGCTTCTCTACGAGCAGTACTTC
CDR3: CANHGGGRLLYEQYF
D: NA
size: few
J: TRBJ2-7
length: 15
V: TRBV19

DNA: TGCGCCAGCAGCTTGGAGGGGGCTAGCGGAGGAGTGACCCAGTACTTC
CDR3: CASSLEGASGGVTQYF
D: NA
size: NA
J: TRBJ2-5
length: 16
V: TRBV5-1

DNA: TGTGCCAGCACCTCAGAGGGGTCCAGCACAGATACGCAGTATTTT
CDR3: CASTSEGSSTDTQYF
D: NA
size: NA
J: TRBJ2-3
length: 15
V: TRBV6-6

DNA: TGTGCCAGCAGCGTTACAGGAGCATTCACTGAAGCTTTCTTT
CDR3: CASSVTGAFTEAFF
D: NA
size: NA
J: TRBJ1-1
length: 14
V: TRBV9

DNA: TGTGCCAGCAGTTCCGGACAGCATAATCAGCCCCAGCATTTT
CDR3: CASSSGQHNQPQHF
D: NA
size: NA
J: TRBJ1-5
length: 14
V: TRBV6-5

DNA: TGTGCCAGCAGCCGACCGCTTTCGGATTCACCCCTCCACTTT
CDR3: CASSRPLSDSPLHF
D: NA
size: NA
J: TRBJ1-6
length: 14
V: TRBV7-2

DNA: TGTGCCAGCAGCTTAAGGGGGAACACTGAAGCTTTCTTT
CDR3: CASSLRGNTEAFF
D: NA
size: NA
J: TRBJ1-1
length: 13
V: TRBV7-2

DNA: TGTGCCTGGAGTGTATACCGGGCCGCACTCTACGAGCAGTACTTC
CDR3: CAWSVYRAALYEQYF
D: NA
size: NA
J: TRBJ2-7
length: 15
V: TRBV30

DNA: TGTGCCAGCAGTCCCCACGGCCCCTACGAGCAGTACTTC
CDR3: CASSPHGPYEQYF
D: NA
size: NA
J: TRBJ2-7
length: 13
V: TRBV28

DNA: TGTGCCAGCAGCGCCGGCCGACTCCTGACACCGAGCTCCTACAATGAGCAGTTCTTC
CDR3: CASSAGRLLTPSSYNEQFF
D: NA
size: NA
J: TRBJ2-1
length: 19
V: TRBV9

DNA: TGTGCCAGCAGCCAAGATTTAACAGACTATGGCTACACCTTC
CDR3: CASSQDLTDYGYTF
D: NA
size: NA
J: TRBJ1-2
length: 14
V: TRBV4-2

DNA: TGTGCCAGCAGCTCCCCAGGGAGAGGAAACACCATATATTTT
CDR3: CASSSPGRGNTIYF
D: NA
size: NA
J: TRBJ1-3
length: 14
V: TRBV13

DNA: TGCGCCAGCAGCCAAGATGGGGTGGACAGGGTGGAGCCCCAGCATTTT
CDR3: CASSQDGVDRVEPQHF
D: TRBD1
size: NA
J: TRBJ1-5
length: 16
V: TRBV4-1

DNA: TGTGCCAGCAGCTGGGGTAGAAATCAGCCCCAGCATTTT
CDR3: CASSWGRNQPQHF
D: NA
size: few
J: TRBJ1-5
length: 13
V: TRBV11-2

DNA: TGTGCCAGCAGCCCGAAGGGACAGATGAACACTGAAGCTTTCTTT
CDR3: CASSPKGQMNTEAFF
D: TRBD1
size: NA
J: TRBJ1-1
length: 15
V: TRBV2

DNA: TGTGCCAGCACGGACGGTTTTTATGGCTACACCTTC
CDR3: CASTDGFYGYTF
D: NA
size: NA
J: TRBJ1-2
length: 12
V: TRBV6-5

DNA: TGTGCCAGCAGTCGAGGTGGGGACACAGCCGAGCAGTACTTC
CDR3: CASSRGGDTAEQYF
D: NA
size: NA
J: TRBJ2-7
length: 14
V: TRBV13

DNA: TGTGCCAGCAGTCCGTGGACAGGCACCGATTCACCCCTCCACTTT
CDR3: CASSPWTGTDSPLHF
D: TRBD1
size: NA
J: TRBJ1-6
length: 15
V: TRBV25-1

DNA: TGCAGCGTTGTACGGGGGAGCCGTGGTACTGAAGCTTTCTTT
CDR3: CSVVRGSRGTEAFF
D: NA
size: NA
J: TRBJ1-1
length: 14
V: TRBV29-1

DNA: TGTGCCAGCAGCTTATTGGTAGTTGAGACCCAGTACTTC
CDR3: CASSLLVVETQYF
D: NA
size: NA
J: TRBJ2-5
length: 13
V: TRBV5-6

DNA: TGTGCCAGCAGCCCCATCCATGAGCAGTTCTTC
CDR3: CASSPIHEQFF
D: NA
size: few
J: TRBJ2-1
length: 11
V: TRBV7-8

DNA: TGTGCCAGCAGTCACCGGACATCCTGGGACACTGAAGCTTTCTTT
CDR3: CASSHRTSWDTEAFF
D: NA
size: NA
J: TRBJ1-1
length: 15
V: TRBV6-5

DNA: TGTGCCAGCAGATGGGACAGGGGAAATTCACCCCTCCACTTT
CDR3: CASRWDRGNSPLHF
D: TRBD1
size: once
J: TRBJ1-6
length: 14
V: TRBV6-5

DNA: TGTGCCAGCAGCAGATACAGGGGTCCTAATGAAAAACTGTTTTTT
CDR3: CASSRYRGPNEKLFF
D: TRBD1
size: NA
J: TRBJ1-4
length: 15
V: TRBV9

DNA: TGTGCCAGCACCCCACAGGGGGCTGGCTACACCTTC
CDR3: CASTPQGAGYTF
D: TRBD1
size: NA
J: TRBJ1-2
length: 12
V: TRBV28

DNA: TGTGCCAGCAGCCACCTACTGGGGGACACTGAAGCTTTCTTT
CDR3: CASSHLLGDTEAFF
D: NA
size: NA
J: TRBJ1-1
length: 14
V: TRBV13

DNA: TGTGCCAGCAGCGATACCGGGACTCTTAACTACGAGCAGTACTTC
CDR3: CASSDTGTLNYEQYF
D: NA
size: NA
J: TRBJ2-7
length: 15
V: TRBV11-2

DNA: TGTGCCAGCAGTGAATCGAGCAGGGCTCAGCCCCAGCATTTT
CDR3: CASSESSRAQPQHF
D: NA
size: NA
J: TRBJ1-5
length: 14
V: TRBV2

DNA: TGTGCCAGCAGCCCGGGGCACCTGAACACTGAAGCTTTCTTT
CDR3: CASSPGHLNTEAFF
D: NA
size: few
J: TRBJ1-1
length: 14
V: TRBV9

DNA: TGTGCCAGCAGCGCCCAGGGGGGAGGCCCGCGGTATGGCTACACCTTC
CDR3: CASSAQGGGPRYGYTF
D: TRBD1
size: NA
J: TRBJ1-2
length: 16
V: TRBV11-3

DNA: TGTGCCAGCAGCGTAGGAAGGAGTACAACTAATGAAAAACTGTTTTTT
CDR3: CASSVGRSTTNEKLFF
D: NA
size: NA
J: TRBJ1-4
length: 16
V: TRBV9

DNA: TGTGCCAGCAGCTTGGACAGGGGAAACACCGGGGAGCTGTTTTTT
CDR3: CASSLDRGNTGELFF
D: TRBD1
size: NA
J: TRBJ2-2
length: 15
V: TRBV5-8

DNA: TGTGCCAGCAACGAAAGGGGGACGCAGAATTCACCCCTCCACTTT
CDR3: CASNERGTQNSPLHF
D: NA
size: NA
J: TRBJ1-6
length: 15
V: TRBV6-1

DNA: TGTGCCAGCAGCCGGGCAGGGGACCGTGGCCTCGGCTACACCTTC
CDR3: CASSRAGDRGLGYTF
D: NA
size: NA
J: TRBJ1-2
length: 15
V: TRBV5-6

DNA: TGTGCCAGCAGCCCCGACGGCAATCAGCCCCAGCATTTT
CDR3: CASSPDGNQPQHF
D: NA
size: NA
J: TRBJ1-5
length: 13
V: TRBV7-2

DNA: TGTGCCAGCAGCTTAGGACTAGCGGGCGCCGGTGGAGATACGCAGTATTTT
CDR3: CASSLGLAGAGGDTQYF
D: TRBD2
size: NA
J: TRBJ2-3
length: 17
V: TRBV11-2

DNA: TGTGCCAGCAGTCCGGACAGGGTCGCTAATTCACCCCTCCACTTT
CDR3: CASSPDRVANSPLHF
D: TRBD1
size: NA
J: TRBJ1-6
length: 15
V: TRBV2

DNA: TGTGCCAGCAGCTTAGATGTCCTAGCGGGGGGAGGGGAGACCCAGTACTTC
CDR3: CASSLDVLAGGGETQYF
D: TRBD2
size: NA
J: TRBJ2-5
length: 17
V: TRBV11-2

DNA: TGTGCCAGCAGCTTGTTAGGGGGAGGTTTTAGGGAGGATACGCAGTATTTT
CDR3: CASSLLGGGFREDTQYF
D: NA
size: NA
J: TRBJ2-3
length: 17
V: TRBV5-6

DNA: TGTGCCAGCATCCTGATGGGCTATGGCTACACCTTC
CDR3: CASILMGYGYTF
D: NA
size: NA
J: TRBJ1-2
length: 12
V: TRBV2

DNA: TGTGCCAGCACACACAGGGTGGACTATGGCTACACCTTC
CDR3: CASTHRVDYGYTF
D: NA
size: NA
J: TRBJ1-2
length: 13
V: TRBV6-1

DNA: TGTGCCAGCAGCAAAGGGGGGCATAACACCGGGGAGCTGTTTTTT
CDR3: CASSKGGHNTGELFF
D: NA
size: NA
J: TRBJ2-2
length: 15
V: TRBV7-2

DNA: TGCGCCAGCAGCCTACCCACGGGGGCTGGAAACACCATATATTTT
CDR3: CASSLPTGAGNTIYF
D: NA
size: NA
J: TRBJ1-3
length: 15
V: TRBV4-1

DNA: TGTGCTAGCAGCGTCAGCGGGGCAGGAGGAGATACGCAGTATTTT
CDR3: CASSVSGAGGDTQYF
D: TRBD2
size: few
J: TRBJ2-3
length: 15
V: TRBV7-7

DNA: TGCGCCAGCAGCTTGGGACTGGACCAAGAGACCCAGTACTTC
CDR3: CASSLGLDQETQYF
D: NA
size: NA
J: TRBJ2-5
length: 14
V: TRBV5-1